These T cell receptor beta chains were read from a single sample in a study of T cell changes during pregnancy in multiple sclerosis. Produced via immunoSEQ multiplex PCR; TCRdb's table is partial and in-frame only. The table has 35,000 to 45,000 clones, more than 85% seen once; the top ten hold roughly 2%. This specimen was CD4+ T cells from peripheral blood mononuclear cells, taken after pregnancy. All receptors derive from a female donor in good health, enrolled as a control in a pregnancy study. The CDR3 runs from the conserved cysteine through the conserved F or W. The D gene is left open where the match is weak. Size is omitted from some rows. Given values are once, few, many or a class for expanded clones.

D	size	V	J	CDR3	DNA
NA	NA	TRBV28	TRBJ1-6	CASTPRRIRSPLHF	TGTGCCAGCACCCCCCGGCGGATTAGGTCACCCCTCCACTTT
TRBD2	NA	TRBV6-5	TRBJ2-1	CASSYYRAGGNNEQFF	TGTGCCAGCAGTTACTATCGAGCGGGAGGTAACAATGAGCAGTTCTTC
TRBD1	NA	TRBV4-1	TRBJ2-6	CASSQGQVGANVLTF	TGCGCCAGCAGCCAGGGACAGGTCGGGGCCAACGTCCTGACTTTC
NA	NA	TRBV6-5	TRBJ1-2	CASSSDLRGGYTF	TGTGCCAGCAGTTCGGATTTACGAGGTGGCTACACCTTC
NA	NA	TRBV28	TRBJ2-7	CASSLSGTEQYF	TGTGCCAGCAGTTTATCGGGGACAGAGCAGTACTTC
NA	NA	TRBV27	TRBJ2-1	CASSPRVPTYNEQFF	TGTGCCAGCAGTCCCCGCGTGCCAACCTACAATGAGCAGTTCTTC
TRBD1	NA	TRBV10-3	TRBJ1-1	CAISGGQLNTEAFF	TGTGCCATCAGTGGGGGACAGCTGAACACTGAAGCTTTCTTT
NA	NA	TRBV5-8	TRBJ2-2	CASRPTGANTGELFF	TGTGCCAGCAGACCGACAGGTGCGAACACCGGGGAGCTGTTTTTT
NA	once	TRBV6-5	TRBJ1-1	CASSYGRGSTEAFF	TGTGCCAGCAGTTACGGCCGGGGGAGCACTGAAGCTTTCTTT
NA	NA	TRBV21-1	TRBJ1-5	CASSKGIRGTSNQPQHF	TGTGCCAGCAGCAAGGGGATTAGGGGCACTAGCAATCAGCCCCAGCATTTT
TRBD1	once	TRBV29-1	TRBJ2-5	CSVTGTVETQYF	TGCAGCGTGACAGGGACGGTGGAGACCCAGTACTTC
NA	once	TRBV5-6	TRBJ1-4	CASRSTQGIANEKLFF	TGTGCCAGCAGAAGTACCCAGGGAATTGCTAATGAAAAACTGTTTTTT
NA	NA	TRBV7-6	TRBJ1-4	CASSLAVETNEKLFF	TGTGCCAGCAGCTTAGCTGTAGAAACTAATGAAAAACTGTTTTTT
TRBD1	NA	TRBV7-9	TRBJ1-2	CASSLGDSPNYGYTF	TGTGCCAGCAGCTTAGGGGACAGCCCTAACTATGGCTACACCTTC
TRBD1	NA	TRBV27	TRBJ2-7	CASSLAPSTTGRYEQYF	TGTGCCAGCAGTTTAGCCCCCTCGACGACAGGGAGATACGAGCAGTACTTC
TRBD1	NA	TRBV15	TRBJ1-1	CATSGYRGAVGAMNTEAFF	TGTGCCACCAGCGGCTACAGGGGAGCGGTTGGGGCTATGAACACTGAAGCTTTCTTT
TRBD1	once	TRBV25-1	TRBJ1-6	CASSGQGARRHYNSPLHF	TGTGCCAGCAGCGGACAGGGGGCGAGGCGCCATTATAATTCACCCCTCCACTTT
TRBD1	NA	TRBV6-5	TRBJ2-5	CASSDRGLRETQYF	TGTGCCAGCTCGGACAGGGGGCTAAGAGAGACCCAGTACTTC
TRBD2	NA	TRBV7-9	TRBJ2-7	CASSSKTSGRMYEQYF	TGTGCCAGCAGTTCAAAGACTAGCGGGAGGATGTACGAGCAGTACTTC
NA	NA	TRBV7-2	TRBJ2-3	CASSPTQFTDTQYF	TGTGCCAGCAGCCCGACACAATTCACAGATACGCAGTATTTT
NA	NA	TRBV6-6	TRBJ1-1	CASMSGATEAFF	TGTGCCAGCATGAGTGGGGCCACTGAAGCTTTCTTT
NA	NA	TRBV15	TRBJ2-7	CATSVGGGGRRYEQYF	TGTGCCACCAGCGTGGGGGGGGGCGGGAGACGGTACGAGCAGTACTTC
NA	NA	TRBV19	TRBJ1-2	CASSFQGNGYTF	TGTGCCAGTAGTTTTCAGGGGAATGGCTACACCTTC
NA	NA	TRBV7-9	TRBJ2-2	CASSSQGGPITGELFF	TGTGCCAGCAGCTCTCAAGGCGGGCCTATCACCGGGGAGCTGTTTTTT
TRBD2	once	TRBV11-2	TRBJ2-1	CASSRLAGVGVNEQFF	TGTGCCAGCAGCCGACTAGCGGGAGTGGGGGTCAATGAGCAGTTCTTC
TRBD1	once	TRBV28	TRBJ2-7	CASSLTGQRYEQYF	TGTGCCAGCAGTTTGACGGGACAGAGGTACGAGCAGTACTTC
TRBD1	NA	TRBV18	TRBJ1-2	CASSPDRGNNYGYTF	TGTGCCAGCTCACCAGACAGGGGGAATAACTATGGCTACACCTTC
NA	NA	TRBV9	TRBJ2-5	CASSGGSQETQYF	TGTGCCAGCAGCGGTGGCTCACAAGAGACCCAGTACTTC
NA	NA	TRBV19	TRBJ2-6	CASSTITGANVLTF	TGTGCCAGTAGCACTATAACTGGGGCCAACGTCCTGACTTTC
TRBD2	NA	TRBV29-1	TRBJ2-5	CSVGVAGGRQETQYF	TGCAGCGTGGGGGTAGCGGGAGGGCGCCAAGAGACCCAGTACTTC
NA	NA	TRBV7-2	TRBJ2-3	CASSPYTDTQYF	TGTGCCAGCAGCCCCTACACAGATACGCAGTATTTT
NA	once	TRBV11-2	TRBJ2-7	CASSPRPAGGEQYF	TGTGCCAGCAGCCCGAGACCCGCAGGAGGCGAGCAGTACTTC
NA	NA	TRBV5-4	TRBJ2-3	CASSSGSTDTQYF	TGTGCCAGCAGTTCAGGGAGCACAGATACGCAGTATTTT
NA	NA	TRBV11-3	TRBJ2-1	CASSPSGQYNEQFF	TGTGCCAGCAGCCCCTCCGGACAGTACAATGAGCAGTTCTTC
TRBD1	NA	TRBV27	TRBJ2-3	CASSLRGQSTDTQYF	TGTGCCAGCAGTTTACGGGGACAGAGCACAGATACGCAGTATTTT
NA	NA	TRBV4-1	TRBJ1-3	CASSQNSGNTIYF	TGCGCCAGCAGCCAGAACAGTGGAAACACCATATATTTT
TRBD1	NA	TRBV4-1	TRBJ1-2	CASSGQGTYGYTF	TGCGCCAGCAGCGGACAGGGGACCTATGGCTACACCTTC
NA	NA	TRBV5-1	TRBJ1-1	CASSLRQVNTEAFF	TGCGCCAGCAGCTTGAGACAGGTTAACACTGAAGCTTTCTTT
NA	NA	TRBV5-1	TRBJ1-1	CASSLGGDKTEAFF	TGCGCCAGCAGCTTGGGAGGGGACAAAACTGAAGCTTTCTTT
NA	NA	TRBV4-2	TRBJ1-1	CASGQPPGQNTEAFF	TGTGCCAGCGGCCAACCTCCGGGACAGAACACTGAAGCTTTCTTT
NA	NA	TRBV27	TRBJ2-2	CASGERNTGELFF	TGTGCCAGCGGAGAACGGAACACCGGGGAGCTGTTTTTT
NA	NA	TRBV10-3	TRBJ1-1	CASAGANTEAFF	TGTGCCAGCGCGGGAGCAAACACTGAAGCTTTCTTT
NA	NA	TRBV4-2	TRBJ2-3	CASSQGLYGPDTQYF	TGTGCCAGCAGCCAAGGCCTATATGGTCCAGATACGCAGTATTTT
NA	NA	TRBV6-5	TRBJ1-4	CASSLDGGNEKLFF	TGTGCCAGCAGCTTGGACGGGGGAAATGAAAAACTGTTTTTT
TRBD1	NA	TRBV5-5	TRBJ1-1	CASSRGQVNTEAFF	TGTGCCAGCAGCCGCGGACAGGTAAACACTGAAGCTTTCTTT
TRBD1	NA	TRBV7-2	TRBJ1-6	CASSLGQGSNSPLHF	TGTGCCAGCAGCTTAGGACAGGGCAGTAATTCACCCCTCCACTTT
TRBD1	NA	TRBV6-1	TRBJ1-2	CASETGGDYGYTF	TGTGCCAGCGAAACAGGGGGGGACTATGGCTACACCTTC
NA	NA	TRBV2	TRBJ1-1	CASSGGITNTEAFF	TGTGCCAGCAGTGGAGGCATTACGAATACTGAAGCTTTCTTT
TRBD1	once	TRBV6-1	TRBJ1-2	CASRRTGVKGYTF	TGTGCCAGCAGGCGGACAGGGGTCAAAGGCTACACCTTC
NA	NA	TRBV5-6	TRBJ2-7	CASSLDYGRGDKQYF	TGTGCCAGCAGCTTGGATTATGGTCGGGGAGATAAGCAGTACTTC
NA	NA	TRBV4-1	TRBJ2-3	CASSQETQGYTDTQYF	TGCGCCAGCAGCCAAGAGACTCAGGGCTACACAGATACGCAGTATTTT
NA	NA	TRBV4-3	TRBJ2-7	CASSQDSLAQSYEQYF	TGCGCCAGCAGCCAAGATTCCCTAGCGCAATCCTACGAGCAGTACTTC
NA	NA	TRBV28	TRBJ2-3	CASRSGGSDDTQYF	TGTGCCAGCAGATCCGGAGGGTCGGACGATACGCAGTATTTT
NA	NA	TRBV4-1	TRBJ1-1	CASSQAEQLNTEAFF	TGCGCCAGCAGCCAAGCAGAACAGTTGAACACTGAAGCTTTCTTT
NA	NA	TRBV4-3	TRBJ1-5	CASSQEQGAGPQHF	TGCGCCAGCAGCCAAGAGCAGGGCGCAGGGCCCCAGCATTTT